This T cell receptor (beta chain) was retrieved from a study of T cell responses to AZD1222 COVID-19 vaccine (dated by TCRdb to the early 2020s). A note on the overall study: AZD1222 recipients with second doses at about 4 weeks or about 12 weeks were pooled, because spike-specific TCR depth and breadth did not differ between schedules. Trial participants were enrolled by age into subgroups of 18-55, 56-69 and 70-plus years, and around 150, 29 and 61 TCR-sequenced participants, respectively, were included in these subgroups. A total of about 230 trial participants underwent TCR sequencing, of whom about 200 received two doses of AZD1222 and around 26 received two doses of the MenACWY control vaccine. Summary of the overall study and its limitations: Only five or six AZD1222 recipients were SARS-CoV-2 seropositive at baseline, limiting conclusions about previously exposed vaccinees. Because no samples from the day 14 peak response were available, repertoires could be characterized only after the peak T cell response. CD4 TCRs associated with the vaccine covered the entire spike protein, and the dominant responses were in regions 160-218 and 743-854. The 56-69-year group was small, and its depth increase did not reach significance, likely because of low power. Epitopes outside the regions mutated in the B.1.351 and B.1.1.7 variants were reportedly recognized by nearly half of the unique spike-specific TCRs. A significant rise in spike-specific TCR breadth and depth was observed after two AZD1222 doses relative to day 0 and relative to MenACWY recipients. Participants were mostly white British and included more females than males, and it was suggested by the authors that clonal diversity may have been underestimated.

This clone appeared a few times. Its specific antigen is unknown. Nothing much larger sits one base from this clone, and base qualities are not available. The sample's time point label is to be understood as: baseline before first vaccination. Vaccinee samples were obtained from the UK trials COV001 and COV002, which included a single-blind randomized controlled phase 2/3 trial of AZD1222 (ChAdOx1 nCoV-19) in healthy adults. Trial participant PBMC samples were collected at day 0 and day 28 after the second dose for TCRbeta chain sequencing. The CDR3 regions of human TCRbeta chains were analyzed by immunosequencing. The original pipeline was this. TCRs in the repertoires were compared against a reference library of SARS-CoV-2-specific TCRs that had been generated with the MIRA antigen-specificity platform. Breadth meant the fraction of unique TCRs that were SARS-CoV-2-associated, whereas depth meant the fraction of total T cells that were SARS-CoV-2-associated. Using the MIRA data, each spike-specific TCR was mapped to the spike region that the TCR reacts to and placed in a CD4 or CD8 class. Log10-transformed breadth and depth values were compared by one-way ANOVA with Sidak's multiple comparisons tests. What TCRdb holds here is the immuneACCESS table cut down to in-frame rearrangements. Part of the clones is not present; checked against another copy, under half of the missing clones reflect an unresolved V gene, and the others are unexplained. The DNA was the basis for D and trimming; V, J and clone size are from that table. In this sample the table shows about 150,000 clones, under 95% of which occur a single time. 5% of the sample goes to the ten largest clones.

Measured from the cysteine to the phenylalanine, the CDR3 is 15 residues long. The CDR3 DNA has 45 bases and is translated from base 1. V is pruned by 5 bases and J by 7 bases, leaving 8 bases of the junction without a gene match. CDR1 LGHNA and CDR2 YNFKEQ were looked up in the germline V gene. Source: peripheral blood, taken on day 0 of AZD1222 vaccination. The receptor chain draws on TRBV4-2 and TRBJ2-2; 9 middle bases align to TRBD2. This TCR was sampled from an adult in good health. The CDR3 reads as follows: CASSNLAGQGGELFF. The bases are TGTGCCAGCAGCAATCTAGCGGGGCAGGGCGGGGAGCTGTTTTTT.